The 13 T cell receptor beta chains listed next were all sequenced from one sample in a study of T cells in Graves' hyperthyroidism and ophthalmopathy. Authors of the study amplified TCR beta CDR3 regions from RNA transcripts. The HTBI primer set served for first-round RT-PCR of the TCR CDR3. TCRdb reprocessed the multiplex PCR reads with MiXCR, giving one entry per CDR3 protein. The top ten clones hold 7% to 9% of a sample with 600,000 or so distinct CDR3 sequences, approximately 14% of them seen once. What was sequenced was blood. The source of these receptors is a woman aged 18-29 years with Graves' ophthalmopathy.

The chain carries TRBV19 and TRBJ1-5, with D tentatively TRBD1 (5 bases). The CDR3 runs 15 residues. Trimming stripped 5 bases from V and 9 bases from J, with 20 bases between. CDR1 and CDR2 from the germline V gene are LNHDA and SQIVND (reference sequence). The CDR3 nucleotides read TGTGCCAGTAGTGTCGTTCTACGGGACGTAAGGCCCCAGCATTTT. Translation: CASSVVLRDVRPQHF.

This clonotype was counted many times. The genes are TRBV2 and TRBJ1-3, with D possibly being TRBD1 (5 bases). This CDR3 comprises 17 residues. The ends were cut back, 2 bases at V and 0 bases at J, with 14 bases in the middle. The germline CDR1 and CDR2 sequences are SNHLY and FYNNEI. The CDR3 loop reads CASSERGRGSSGNTIYF. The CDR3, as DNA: TGTGCCAGCAGTGAAAGGGGACGGGGGAGCTCTGGAAACACCATATATTTT.

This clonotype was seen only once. For the CDR3, the DNA is TGTGCCAGCAGTAACAGGGGAACTTATGGCTACACCTTC. Protein: CASSNRGTYGYTF. The rearrangement links TRBV28 to TRBJ1-2; 7 bases are shared with TRBD1. With 5 bases clipped from V and 5 bases from J, the junction kept 5 bases outside the gene matches. Per the germline V gene, CDR1 is MDHEN and CDR2 is SYDVKM. This CDR3 has 13 residues.

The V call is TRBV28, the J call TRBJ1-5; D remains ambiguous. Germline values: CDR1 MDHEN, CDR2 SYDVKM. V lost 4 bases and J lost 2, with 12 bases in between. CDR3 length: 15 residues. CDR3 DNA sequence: TGTGCCAGCAGTTCGACCCCCTCGGGCAATCAGCCCCAGCATTTT. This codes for CASSSTPSGNQPQHF.

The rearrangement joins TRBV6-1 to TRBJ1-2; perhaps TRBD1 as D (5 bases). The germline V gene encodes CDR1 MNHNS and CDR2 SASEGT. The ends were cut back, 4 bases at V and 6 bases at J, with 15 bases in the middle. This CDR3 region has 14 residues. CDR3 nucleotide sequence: TGTGCCAGCAGTGGCCCTGGGGGATCTCATGGCTACACCTTC. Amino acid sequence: CASSGPGGSHGYTF.

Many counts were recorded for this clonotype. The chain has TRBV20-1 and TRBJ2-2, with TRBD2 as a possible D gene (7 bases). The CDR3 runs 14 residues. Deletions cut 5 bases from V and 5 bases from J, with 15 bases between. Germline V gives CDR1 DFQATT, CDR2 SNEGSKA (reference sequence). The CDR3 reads CSADGGRRTGELFF. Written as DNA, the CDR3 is TGCAGTGCTGACGGGGGGCGTAGGACCGGGGAGCTGTTTTTT.

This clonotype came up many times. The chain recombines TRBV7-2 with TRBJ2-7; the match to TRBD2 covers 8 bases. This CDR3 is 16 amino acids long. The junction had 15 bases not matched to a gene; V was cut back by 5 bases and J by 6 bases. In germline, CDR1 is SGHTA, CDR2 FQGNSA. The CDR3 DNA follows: TGTGCCAGCAGCCATCGGGATGTAGCGGGAAAGCCCGAGCAGTACTTC. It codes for CASSHRDVAGKPEQYF. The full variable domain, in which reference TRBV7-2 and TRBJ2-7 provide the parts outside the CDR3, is GAGVSQSPSNKVTEKGKDVELRCDPISGHTALYWYRQSLGQGLEFLIYFQGNSAPDKSGLPSDRFSAERTGGSVSTLTIQRTQQEDSAVYLCASSHRDVAGKPEQYFGPGTRLTVT.

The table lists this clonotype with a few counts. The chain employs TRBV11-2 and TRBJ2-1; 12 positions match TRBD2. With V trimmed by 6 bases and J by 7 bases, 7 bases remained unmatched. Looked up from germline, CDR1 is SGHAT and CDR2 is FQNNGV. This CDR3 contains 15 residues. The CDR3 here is CASRRLAGVRNEQFF. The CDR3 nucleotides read TGTGCCAGCAGGAGACTAGCGGGAGTTCGGAATGAGCAGTTCTTC.

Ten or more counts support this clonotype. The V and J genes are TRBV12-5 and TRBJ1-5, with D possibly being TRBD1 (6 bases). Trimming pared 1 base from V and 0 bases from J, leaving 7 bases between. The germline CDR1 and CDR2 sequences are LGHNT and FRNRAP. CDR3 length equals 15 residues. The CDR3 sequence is CASGLGQVSNQPQHF. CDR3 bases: TGTGCTAGTGGTTTGGGACAGGTTAGCAATCAGCCCCAGCATTTT.

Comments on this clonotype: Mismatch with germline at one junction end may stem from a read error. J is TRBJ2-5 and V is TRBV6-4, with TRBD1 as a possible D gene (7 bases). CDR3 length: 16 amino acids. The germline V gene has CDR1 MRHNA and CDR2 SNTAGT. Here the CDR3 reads CASSYSWRGRQETQYF. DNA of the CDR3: TGTGCCAGCAGTTACTCGTGGAGGGGGCGGCAAGAGACCCAGTACTTC.

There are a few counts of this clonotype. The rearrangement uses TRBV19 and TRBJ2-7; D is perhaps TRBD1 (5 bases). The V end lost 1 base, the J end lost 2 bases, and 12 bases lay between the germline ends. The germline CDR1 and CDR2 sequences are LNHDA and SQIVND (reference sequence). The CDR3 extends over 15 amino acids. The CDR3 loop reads CASSIAQGGTYEQYF. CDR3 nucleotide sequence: TGTGCCAGTAGTATAGCCCAGGGTGGGACCTACGAGCAGTACTTC.

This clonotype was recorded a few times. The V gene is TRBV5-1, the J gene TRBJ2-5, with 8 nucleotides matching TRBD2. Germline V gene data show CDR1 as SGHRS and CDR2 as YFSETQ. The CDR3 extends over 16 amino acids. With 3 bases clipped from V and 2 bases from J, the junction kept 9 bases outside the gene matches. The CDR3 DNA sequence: TGCGCCAGCAGCTACCGGATAGCGGGGTTTCAAGAGACCCAGTACTTC. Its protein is CASSYRIAGFQETQYF.

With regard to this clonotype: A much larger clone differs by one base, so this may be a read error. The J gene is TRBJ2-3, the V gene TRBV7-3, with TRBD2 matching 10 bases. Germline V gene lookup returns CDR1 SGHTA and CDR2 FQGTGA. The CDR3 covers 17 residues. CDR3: CAGSFTSGMGVPDTQYF. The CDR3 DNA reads TGTGCCGGCAGCTTTACTAGCGGGATGGGCGTGCCAGATACGCAGTATTTT.